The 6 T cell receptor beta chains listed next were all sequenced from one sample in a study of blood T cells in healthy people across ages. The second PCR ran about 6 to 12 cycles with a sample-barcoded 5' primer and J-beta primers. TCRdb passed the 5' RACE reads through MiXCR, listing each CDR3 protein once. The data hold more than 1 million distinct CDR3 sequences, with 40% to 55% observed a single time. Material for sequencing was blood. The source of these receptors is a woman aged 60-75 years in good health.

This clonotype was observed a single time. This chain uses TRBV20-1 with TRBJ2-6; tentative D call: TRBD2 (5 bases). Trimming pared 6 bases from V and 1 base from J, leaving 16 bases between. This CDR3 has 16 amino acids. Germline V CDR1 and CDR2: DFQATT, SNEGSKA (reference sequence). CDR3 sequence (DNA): TGCAGTGCGGGGAGCAGGATACCATCTGGGGCCAACGTCCTGACTTTC. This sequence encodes CSAGSRIPSGANVLTF.

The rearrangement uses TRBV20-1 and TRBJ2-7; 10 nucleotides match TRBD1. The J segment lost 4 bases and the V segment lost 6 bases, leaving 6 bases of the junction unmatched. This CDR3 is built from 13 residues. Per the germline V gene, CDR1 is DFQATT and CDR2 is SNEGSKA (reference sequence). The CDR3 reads CSAQGQGNYEQYF. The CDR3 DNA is TGCAGTGCGCAGGGACAGGGGAATTACGAGCAGTACTTC.

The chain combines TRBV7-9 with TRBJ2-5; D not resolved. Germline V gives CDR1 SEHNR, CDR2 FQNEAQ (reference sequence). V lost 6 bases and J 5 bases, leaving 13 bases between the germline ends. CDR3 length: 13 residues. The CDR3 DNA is TGTGCCAGCAGGGCCCTTTTGTGGGAGACCCAGTACTTC. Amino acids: CASRALLWETQYF. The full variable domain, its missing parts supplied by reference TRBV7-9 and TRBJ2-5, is DTGVSQNPRHKITKRGQNVTFRCDPISEHNRLYWYRQTLGQGPEFLTYFQNEAQLEKSRLLSDRFSAERPKGSFSTLEIQRTEQGDSAMYLCASRALLWETQYFGPGTRLLVL.

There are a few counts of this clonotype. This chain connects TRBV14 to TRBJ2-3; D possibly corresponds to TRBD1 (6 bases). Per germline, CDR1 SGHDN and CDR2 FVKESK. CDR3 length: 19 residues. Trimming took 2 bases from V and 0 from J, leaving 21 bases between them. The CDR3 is CASSQNRVPSLSSTDTQYF. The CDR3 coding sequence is TGTGCCAGCAGCCAAAACAGGGTCCCCAGCCTTTCTAGCACAGATACGCAGTATTTT.

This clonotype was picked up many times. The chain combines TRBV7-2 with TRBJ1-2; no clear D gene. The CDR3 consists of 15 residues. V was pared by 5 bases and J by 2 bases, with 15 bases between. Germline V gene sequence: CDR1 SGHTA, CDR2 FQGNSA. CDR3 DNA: TGTGCCAGCAGCCAAGACCCGGGAACAAACTATGGCTACACCTTC. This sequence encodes CASSQDPGTNYGYTF.

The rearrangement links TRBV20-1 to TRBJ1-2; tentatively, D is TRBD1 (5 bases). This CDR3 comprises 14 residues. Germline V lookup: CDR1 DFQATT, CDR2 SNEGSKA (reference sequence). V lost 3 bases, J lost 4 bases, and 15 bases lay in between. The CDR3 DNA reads TGCAGTGCTAGCCTCCAGGGATTCAGCTATGGCTACACCTTC. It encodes CSASLQGFSYGYTF.